One sample yielded the 31 T cell receptor beta chains listed below, sequenced in a study of blood T cell repertoires in COVID-19. The repertoire was sequenced with immunoSEQ multiplex PCR; TCRdb's copy has only in-frame clones and lacks some. The data hold a few hundred thousand clones, with about four fifths observed a single time. Sequences were obtained from peripheral blood. The source of these receptors is a young man who had recovered from COVID-19.

The rearrangement joins TRBV5-1 to TRBJ2-3; D unclear. Germline V lookup: CDR1 SGHRS, CDR2 YFSETQ. The CDR3 has 14 residues. Between the trimmed V and J ends, which lost 0 bases and 4 bases, there was a span of 9 bases. The DNA of the CDR3 is TGCGCCAGCAGCTTGGAGGTAGCTTCAGATACGCAGTATTTT. Translation: CASSLEVASDTQYF.

The J gene is TRBJ1-2, the V gene TRBV19; D is ambiguous. The CDR3 contains 13 residues. V was cut by 3 bases and J by 8 bases, with 13 bases left in between. Germline CDR1 LNHDA, CDR2 SQIVND (reference sequence). The CDR3 DNA reads TGTGCCAGTAGTATCAGAGATTTGGGCGGCTACACCTTC. Its protein is CASSIRDLGGYTF.

The chain is built from TRBV12-3 or TRBV12-4 and TRBJ1-2, with 7 bases aligning to TRBD1. The CDR3 runs to 12 residues. After removal of 2 bases from V and 8 bases from J, the junction contained 2 bases not matched to a gene. The CDR3 is CASSLTGEGYTF. The DNA for the CDR3 is TGTGCCAGCAGTTTAACAGGGGAAGGCTACACCTTC.

The chain joins TRBV5-1 to TRBJ2-7, with 10 bases that match TRBD1. Germline V gene data show CDR1 as SGHRS and CDR2 as YFSETQ. This CDR3 is 15 amino acids long. Losses at the gene ends were 4 bases for V and 5 bases for J; bases not matched to a gene: 9. In DNA form, the CDR3 reads TGCGCCAGCAGCAGCGGGACAGGGGCTGACGACGAGCAGTACGTC. Its translation is CASSSGTGADDEQYV.

This chain's CDR3 is CASSSRPAGYTF. The CDR3 coding sequence is TGTGCCAGCAGTTCGAGGCCCGCGGGCTACACCTTC. The V gene is TRBV12-3 or TRBV12-4, the J gene TRBJ1-2, with D uncertain. The CDR3 sequence is 12 residues long. V was cut by 4 bases and J by 8 bases, with 11 bases left in between.

This clone showed up many times. J is TRBJ2-1 and V is TRBV15; 7 bases map to TRBD1. In germline, CDR1 is LNHNV, CDR2 YYDKDF (reference sequence). The ends lost 0 bases at V and 6 bases at J; junction bases unmatched: 5. The CDR3 extends over 15 amino acids. CDR3 bases: TGTGCCACCAGCAGAGAACAGGGACAGTTCAATGAGCAGTTCTTC. It encodes CATSREQGQFNEQFF.

The CDR3 is CASSVGGSLETQYF. CDR3 in DNA: TGTGCCAGCAGCGTAGGAGGGTCTTTGGAGACCCAGTACTTC. This rearrangement joins TRBV9 to TRBJ2-5; possible D gene TRBD2, 5 bases. The germline V and J ends were trimmed by 0 bases and 5 bases, with 11 bases remaining between them. The CDR3 contains 14 residues. Germline V gene lookup returns CDR1 SGDLS and CDR2 YYNGEE. Full variable domain (remainder filled in from reference TRBV9 and TRBJ2-5): DSGVTQTPKHLITATGQRVTLRCSPRSGDLSVYWYQQSLDQGLQFLIQYYNGEERAKGNILERFSAQQFPDLHSELNLSSLELGDSALYFCASSVGGSLETQYFGPGTRLLVL.

The chain uses TRBV5-1 and TRBJ2-5; 8 bases align to TRBD2. CDR1 and CDR2 (germline): SGHRS, YFSETQ. This CDR3 comprises 16 residues. V was pared by 1 base and J by 5 bases, with 10 bases of the junction left unmatched. The CDR3 loop reads CASSLQAGGRGETQYF. CDR3 DNA: TGCGCCAGCAGCTTGCAGGCGGGGGGCCGGGGGGAGACCCAGTACTTC.

The V and J genes are TRBV2 and TRBJ1-5; no definite D call. CDR1 is SNHLY, CDR2 FYNNEI, per germline. The CDR3 extends over 13 amino acids. With 3 bases removed from V and 11 bases from J, the gap between germline ends came to 14 bases. CDR3 protein: CASSEEGVRTQHF. CDR3 coding DNA: TGTGCCAGCAGTGAGGAGGGAGTACGGACCCAGCATTTT.

Concerning this clone: Other DNA variants within this sample encode the same CDR3. The chain recombines TRBV5-4 with TRBJ1-4; the D gene is possibly TRBD1 (6 bases). Trimming cost V 4 bases and J 4 bases, with 11 bases left between them. Germline lookup yields CDR1 SGHNT and CDR2 YYREEE (reference sequence). The length of the CDR3 is 14 residues. The CDR3 protein is CASSSDRSNEKLFF. The CDR3 nucleotides read TGTGCCAGCAGCAGTGACAGGAGTAATGAAAAACTGTTTTTT.

This chain connects TRBV3-1 (or the pseudogene TRBV3-2) to TRBJ1-1, with TRBD1 matching over 9 bases. Germline CDR1 reads LGHDT; CDR2 reads YNNKEL (reference sequence). With 4 bases clipped from V and 6 bases from J, the junction kept 12 bases outside the gene matches. This CDR3 contains 16 residues. CDR3 DNA sequence: TGTGCCAGCAGCCGAAGCGAGGGACAGGGCCTTCCTGAAGCTTTCTTT. This sequence encodes CASSRSEGQGLPEAFF.

This clone was counted once. The chain uses TRBV19 and TRBJ1-2; the match to TRBD1 covers 8 bases. The CDR3 covers 13 residues. The V gene's germline CDR1 is LNHDA and CDR2 SQIVND (reference sequence). J was trimmed by 3 bases and V by 3 bases; bases with no gene match: 0. CDR3 region: CASSMDRDYGYTF. The CDR3, as DNA: TGTGCCAGTAGTATGGACAGGGACTATGGCTACACCTTC.

The J gene is TRBJ2-2, the V gene TRBV9; 9 bases match TRBD2. Trimming cost V 4 bases and J 4 bases; bases outside gene matches: 14. The CDR3 has 18 amino acids. Germline assignment: CDR1 SGDLS and CDR2 YYNGEE. CDR3 sequence: CASSTSRLAGTSTGELFF. The CDR3 coding sequence is TGTGCCAGCAGCACCTCCCGGCTAGCGGGAACCTCCACCGGGGAGCTGTTTTTT.

V is TRBV7-9 and J is TRBJ1-6; 12 bases agree with TRBD1. This CDR3 region has 17 residues. CDR1 and CDR2 (germline): SEHNR, FQNEAQ (reference sequence). V was pared by 4 bases and J by 8 bases, with 9 bases of the junction left unmatched. CDR3: CASSYILGQGADSPLHF. CDR3 DNA sequence: TGTGCCAGCAGCTACATATTGGGACAGGGGGCTGATTCACCCCTCCACTTT.

The V gene is TRBV11-2, the J gene TRBJ1-5; D gene ambiguous. The V and J ends lost 5 bases and 2 bases respectively, with 10 bases between them. This CDR3 is built from 14 residues. CDR1 SGHAT and CDR2 FQNNGV come from the germline V gene. CDR3 amino acids: CASSIGLGNQPQHF. The CDR3 coding sequence is TGTGCCAGCAGCATTGGCCTTGGCAATCAGCCCCAGCATTTT.

The CDR3 protein is CASRGGVKLLNEKLFF. The CDR3 coding sequence is TGTGCCAGCAGGGGAGGTGTCAAGTTGTTGAACGAAAAACTGTTTTTT. The V and J genes are TRBV2 and TRBJ1-4; D is unclear. Trimming pared 6 bases from V and 8 bases from J, leaving 22 bases between. This CDR3 comprises 16 residues. In germline, CDR1 is SNHLY, CDR2 FYNNEI.

This chain uses TRBV24-1 with TRBJ2-1, with 8 nucleotides matching TRBD2. There are 16 residues in the CDR3. The germline gives CDR1 KGHDR, CDR2 SFDVKD. Trimming cost V 5 bases and J 8 bases; bases outside gene matches: 13. The CDR3, as DNA: TGTGCCACCAGTGCTCACGAGGTAGCGGGGCGGGATGAGCAGTTCTTC. Protein: CATSAHEVAGRDEQFF.

V is TRBV6-5 and J is TRBJ1-2; possible D gene TRBD1, 5 bases. The CDR3 is 14 residues long. CDR1 is MNHEY, CDR2 SVGAGI, per germline. V was trimmed by 6 bases and J by 1 base, leaving 12 bases between them. In nucleotides, the CDR3 is TGTGCCAGCAGGGTAACAGGTCATAACTATGGCTACACCTTC. It translates to CASRVTGHNYGYTF.

V is TRBV7-2 and J is TRBJ2-3, with 7 bases lining up with TRBD1. The V gene end was trimmed by 4 bases and the J gene end by 0 bases; junction bases not matched to a gene: 7. The CDR3 length is 16 residues. Germline assignment: CDR1 SGHTA and CDR2 FQGNSA. In DNA form, the CDR3 reads TGTGCCAGCAGCTCAAGAGGGGGCGCGAGCACAGATACGCAGTATTTT. Translated: CASSSRGGASTDTQYF.

This chain links TRBV19 with TRBJ1-4, with a tentative D call TRBD1 (5 bases). The CDR3 spans 15 residues. The V end lost 5 bases, the J end lost 7 bases, and 17 bases lay between the germline ends. CDR1 is LNHDA and CDR2 is SQIVND in the germline V gene (reference sequence). CDR3 region: CASSLGLPVPEKLFF. As DNA, the CDR3 is TGTGCCAGTAGTTTGGGACTCCCGGTCCCTGAAAAACTGTTTTTT. Full variable domain (outside the CDR3, taken from reference TRBV19 and TRBJ1-4): DGGITQSPKYLFRKEGQNVTLSCEQNLNHDAMYWYRQDPGQGLRLIYYSQIVNDFQKGDIAEGYSVSREKKESFPLTVTSAQKNPTAFYLCASSLGLPVPEKLFFGSGTQLSVL.

This chain uses TRBV19 with TRBJ1-5; D is ambiguous. Germline V gene sequence: CDR1 LNHDA, CDR2 SQIVND (reference sequence). Trimming cost V 6 bases and J 2 bases, with 11 bases left between them. The CDR3 length is 14 residues. CDR3 coding DNA: TGTGCCAGTAGGCCACCGGCGGGCAATCAGCCCCAGCATTTT. Residues: CASRPPAGNQPQHF.

The rearrangement links TRBV6-5 to TRBJ1-5; 9 bases are shared with TRBD1. The junction had 6 bases not matched to a gene; V was cut back by 7 bases and J by 2 bases. The length of the CDR3 is 15 residues. The germline CDR1 and CDR2 sequences are MNHEY and SVGAGI. CDR3: CASIKGQGGNQPQHF. CDR3 nucleotide sequence: TGTGCCAGCATTAAGGGACAGGGTGGCAATCAGCCCCAGCATTTT.

The chain recombines TRBV29-1 with TRBJ2-5; D is perhaps TRBD2 (7 bases). The CDR3 has 14 amino acids. Per the germline V gene, CDR1 is SQVTM and CDR2 is ANQGSEA. Trimming stripped 5 bases from V and 3 bases from J, with 16 bases between. CDR3 in amino acids: CSVWSRGAEETQYF. CDR3 coding DNA: TGCAGCGTTTGGTCCCGGGGGGCAGAAGAGACCCAGTACTTC.

This chain uses TRBV9 with TRBJ1-1; 7 nucleotides match TRBD1. The CDR3 contains 13 residues. Germline V gene sequence: CDR1 SGDLS, CDR2 YYNGEE. The V and J ends lost 4 bases and 5 bases, in that order; junction bases with no gene match: 5. The CDR3 here is CASSTQGETEAFF. In nucleotides, the CDR3 is TGTGCCAGCAGCACTCAGGGGGAAACTGAAGCTTTCTTT.

This chain joins TRBV19 and TRBJ2-6; maybe TRBD1 (5 bases). The CDR3 spans 14 residues. V was shortened by 7 bases and J by 5 bases, with 12 bases between the two germline ends. Per germline, CDR1 LNHDA and CDR2 SQIVND (reference sequence). CDR3 amino acids: CASTAGNRANVLTF. The CDR3, as DNA: TGTGCCAGTACCGCAGGGAACAGGGCCAACGTCCTGACTTTC.

This chain connects TRBV27 to TRBJ2-6, with 7 bases lining up with TRBD1. Trimming cost V 5 bases and J 3 bases; bases outside gene matches: 7. CDR1 and CDR2 (germline): MNHEY, SMNVEV (reference sequence). This CDR3 is built from 16 residues. The CDR3 sequence: CASSRRQGSGANVLTF. CDR3 nucleotides: TGTGCCAGCAGTCGACGACAGGGAAGTGGGGCCAACGTCCTGACTTTC. Full variable domain (remainder filled in from reference TRBV27 and TRBJ2-6): EAQVTQNPRYLITVTGKKLTVTCSQNMNHEYMSWYRQDPGLGLRQIYYSMNVEVTDKGDVPEGYKVSRKEKRNFPLILESPSPNQTSLYFCASSRRQGSGANVLTFGAGSRLTVL.

This chain joins TRBV5-1 and TRBJ1-1, with D possibly matching TRBD1 (5 bases). This CDR3 spans 15 amino acids. Germline V lookup: CDR1 SGHRS, CDR2 YFSETQ. V gave up 0 bases and J gave up 4 bases, with 13 bases separating them. The CDR3 here is CASSLESGYFTEAFF. The CDR3, as DNA: TGCGCCAGCAGCTTGGAGTCAGGGTATTTCACTGAAGCTTTCTTT.

The chain is built from TRBV9 and TRBJ2-3; D ambiguous. This CDR3 is built from 13 residues. Trimming removed 6 bases from V and 0 bases from J, with 8 bases in between. Germline-derived CDR1 and CDR2 are SGDLS and YYNGEE. The CDR3 DNA sequence: TGTGCCAGCAACGTCGGGAGCACAGATACGCAGTATTTT. Protein: CASNVGSTDTQYF.

This clone was seen only once. The rearrangement links TRBV28 to TRBJ2-1; TRBD1 agrees at 9 bases. With V trimmed by 8 bases and J by 7 bases, 9 bases remained unmatched. The CDR3 is made up of 14 amino acids. Germline CDR1 reads MDHEN; CDR2 reads SYDVKM. This chain's CDR3 is CASRDRVGFNEQFF. In DNA form, the CDR3 reads TGTGCCAGCCGGGACAGGGTAGGGTTTAATGAGCAGTTCTTC.

This rearrangement joins TRBV5-6 to TRBJ2-7; the match to TRBD2 covers 10 bases. CDR3 length: 16 residues. Germline V gene lookup returns CDR1 SGHDT and CDR2 YYEEEE. V lost 6 bases, J lost 0 bases, and 9 bases stayed unmatched. The DNA for the CDR3 is TGTGCCAGCAAAGCTTATAGCGGGGGGACCTCCTACGAGCAGTACTTC. Its translation is CASKAYSGGTSYEQYF.

There are a few counts of this clone. Other DNA sequences in this specimen translate into the identical CDR3. The rearrangement joins TRBV5-1 to TRBJ1-6; 10 nucleotides align to TRBD1. Germline V CDR1 and CDR2: SGHRS, YFSETQ. After removal of 2 bases from V and 10 bases from J, the junction contained 3 bases not matched to a gene. The CDR3 runs to 14 residues. The CDR3 sequence is CASSFGTGDSPLHF. In DNA form, the CDR3 reads TGCGCCAGCAGCTTTGGGACAGGGGACTCACCCCTCCACTTT.